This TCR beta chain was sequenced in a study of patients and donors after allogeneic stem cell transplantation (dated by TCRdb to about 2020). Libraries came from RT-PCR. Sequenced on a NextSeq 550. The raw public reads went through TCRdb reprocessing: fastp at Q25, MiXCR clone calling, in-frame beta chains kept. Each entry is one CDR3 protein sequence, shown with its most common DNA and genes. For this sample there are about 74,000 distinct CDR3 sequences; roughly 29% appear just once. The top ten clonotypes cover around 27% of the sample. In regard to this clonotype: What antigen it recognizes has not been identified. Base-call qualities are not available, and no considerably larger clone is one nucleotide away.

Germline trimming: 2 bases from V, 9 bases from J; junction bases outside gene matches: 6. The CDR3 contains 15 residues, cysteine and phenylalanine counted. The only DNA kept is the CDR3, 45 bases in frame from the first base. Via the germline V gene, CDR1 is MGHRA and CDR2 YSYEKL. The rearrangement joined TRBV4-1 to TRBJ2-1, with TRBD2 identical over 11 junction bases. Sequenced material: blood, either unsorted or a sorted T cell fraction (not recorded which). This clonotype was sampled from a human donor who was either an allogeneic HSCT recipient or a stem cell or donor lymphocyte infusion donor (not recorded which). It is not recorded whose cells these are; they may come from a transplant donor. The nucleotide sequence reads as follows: TGCGCCAGCAGCCAAACTAGCGGGAGATACCCTGAGCAGTTCTTC. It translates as CASSQTSGRYPEQFF.